This TCR beta chain was identified during a study of cytomegalovirus exposure and HLA in healthy donors. General study findings and limits: Most CMV-associated TCR beta chains were later found to appear HLA-restricted.

Regarding this clone: Antigen: not known.

The PCR was carried out with 60 Vbeta primers and 13 Jbeta primers. The repertoire was sequenced with immunoSEQ multiplex PCR; TCRdb's copy has only in-frame clones and lacks some. The sample carries about 160,000 clones, about four fifths recorded once. The V gene's germline CDR1 is LGHNT and CDR2 FRNRAP. The CDR3 sequence is 14 residues long. Trimming cost V 3 bases and J 7 bases, with 13 bases left between them. The clonotype comes from a woman aged 25 to 45 in good health and CMV-seropositive. The specimen was PBMCs. V usage is TRBV12-5 and J usage is TRBJ2-1; maybe TRBD2 (6 bases). The CDR3 DNA reads TGTGCTAGTGGTTTCGGAGGAGGGGCGAATGAGCAGTTCTTC. Encoded protein: CASGFGGGANEQFF. Filled out from reference TRBV12-5 and TRBJ2-1, the complete variable domain reads DARVTQTPRHKVTEMGQEVTMRCQPILGHNTVFWYRQTMMQGLELLAYFRNRAPLDDSGMPKDRFSAEMPDATLATLKIQPSEPRDSAVYFCASGFGGGANEQFFGPGTRLTVL.